This note documents a single TCR beta chain sequence. The CDR3 has 13 amino acids. Germline V lookup: CDR1 SGHDT, CDR2 YYEEEE. Trimming removed 4 bases from V and 4 bases from J, with 9 bases in between. This sample stems from a study of CD8 T cells in Susac syndrome. Random hexamers were used to reverse transcribe the RNA input (0.5 to 1 ug). From the immunoSEQ multiplex PCR reads, TCRdb called clonotypes with MiXCR, one entry per CDR3 protein. In the table there are roughly 110,000 distinct CDR3 sequences, approximately 93% of which are singletons. The TCR comes from a human donor with Susac syndrome. The chain is built from TRBV5-6 and TRBJ1-5; D gene unclear. The sample comprised CD8+ T cells from PBMCs. The CDR3 nucleotides read TGTGCCAGCAGCCCAGGACCTAATCAGCCCCAGCATTTT. It codes for CASSPGPNQPQHF.